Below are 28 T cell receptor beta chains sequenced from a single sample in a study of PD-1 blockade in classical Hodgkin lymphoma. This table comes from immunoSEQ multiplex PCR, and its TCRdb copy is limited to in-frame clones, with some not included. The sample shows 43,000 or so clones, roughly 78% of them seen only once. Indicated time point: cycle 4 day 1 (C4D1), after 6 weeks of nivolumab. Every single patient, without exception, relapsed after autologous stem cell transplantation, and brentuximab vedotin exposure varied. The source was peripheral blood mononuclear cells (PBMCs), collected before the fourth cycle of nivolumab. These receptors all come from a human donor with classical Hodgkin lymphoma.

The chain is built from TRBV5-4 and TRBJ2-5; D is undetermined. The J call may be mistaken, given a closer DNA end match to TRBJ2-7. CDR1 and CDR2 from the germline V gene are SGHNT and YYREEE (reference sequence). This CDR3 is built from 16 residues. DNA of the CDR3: TGTGCCAGCAGCCCCGGGTCAGACGCAGGCTCCTACGAGCAGTACTTC. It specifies CASSPGSDAGSYEQYF.

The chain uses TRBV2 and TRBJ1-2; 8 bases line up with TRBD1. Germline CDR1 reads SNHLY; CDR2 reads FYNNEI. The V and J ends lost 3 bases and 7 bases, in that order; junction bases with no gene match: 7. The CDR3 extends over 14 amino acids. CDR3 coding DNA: TGTGCCAGCAGTGAGACCCAGGGGGCGCCTGGCTACACCTTC. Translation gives CASSETQGAPGYTF.

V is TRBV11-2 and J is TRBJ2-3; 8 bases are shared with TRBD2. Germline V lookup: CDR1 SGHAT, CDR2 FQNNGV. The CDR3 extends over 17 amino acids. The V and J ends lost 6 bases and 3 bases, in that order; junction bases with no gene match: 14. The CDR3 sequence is CASRRVAGSRETDTQYF. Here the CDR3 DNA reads TGTGCCAGCAGGAGAGTAGCGGGGTCCCGCGAGACAGATACGCAGTATTTT. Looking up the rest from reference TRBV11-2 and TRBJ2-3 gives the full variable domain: EAGVAQSPRYKIIEKRQSVAFWCNPISGHATLYWYQQILGQGPKLLIQFQNNGVVDDSQLPKDRFSAERLKGVDSTLKIQPAKLEDSAVYLCASRRVAGSRETDTQYFGPGTRLTVL.

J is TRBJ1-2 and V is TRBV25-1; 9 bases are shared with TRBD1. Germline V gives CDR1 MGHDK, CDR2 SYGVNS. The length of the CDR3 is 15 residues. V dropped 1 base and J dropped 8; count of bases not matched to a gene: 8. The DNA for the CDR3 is TGTGCCAGCAGTGAATCTGGGACAGGGAGCAGCGGCTACACCTTC. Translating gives CASSESGTGSSGYTF.

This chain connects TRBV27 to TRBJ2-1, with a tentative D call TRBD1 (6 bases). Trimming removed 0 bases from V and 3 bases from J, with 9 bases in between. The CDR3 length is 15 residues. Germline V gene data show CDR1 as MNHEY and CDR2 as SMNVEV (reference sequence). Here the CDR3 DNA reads TGTGCCAGCAGTTTATCCGGGACAAGCTACAATGAGCAGTTCTTC. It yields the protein CASSLSGTSYNEQFF.

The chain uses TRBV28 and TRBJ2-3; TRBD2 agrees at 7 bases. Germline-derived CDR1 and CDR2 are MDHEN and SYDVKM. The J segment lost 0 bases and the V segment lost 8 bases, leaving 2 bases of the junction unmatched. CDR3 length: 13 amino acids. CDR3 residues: CASGGGSTDTQYF. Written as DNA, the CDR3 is TGTGCCAGCGGGGGGGGGAGCACAGATACGCAGTATTTT.

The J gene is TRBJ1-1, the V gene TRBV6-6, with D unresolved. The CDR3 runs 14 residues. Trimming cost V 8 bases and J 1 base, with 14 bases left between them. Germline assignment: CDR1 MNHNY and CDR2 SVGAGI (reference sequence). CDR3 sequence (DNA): TGTGCCAGCGCGGGTGCAACGGAGAACACTGAAGCTTTCTTT. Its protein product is CASAGATENTEAFF.

Written as DNA, the CDR3 is TGTGCCAGCAGTCAGACAGGGTTCGATGGCTACACCTTC. Encoded protein: CASSQTGFDGYTF. The gene calls are TRBV7-2 and TRBJ1-2; 7 nucleotides agree with TRBD1. This CDR3 spans 13 amino acids. V gave up 6 bases and J gave up 6 bases; unmatched junction bases: 7. The germline V gene has CDR1 SGHTA and CDR2 FQGNSA. The complete variable domain, with remaining parts taken from reference TRBV7-2 and TRBJ1-2, reads GAGVSQSPSNKVTEKGKDVELRCDPISGHTALYWYRQSLGQGLEFLIYFQGNSAPDKSGLPSDRFSAERTGGSVSTLTIQRTQQEDSAVYLCASSQTGFDGYTFGSGTRLTVV.

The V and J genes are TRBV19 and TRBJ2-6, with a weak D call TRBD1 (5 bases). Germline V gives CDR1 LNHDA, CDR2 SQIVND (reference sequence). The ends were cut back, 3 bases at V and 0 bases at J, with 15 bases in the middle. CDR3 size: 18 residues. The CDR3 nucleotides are TGTGCCAGTAGTATCATGGGGCAGAGATTCTCTGGGGCCAACGTCCTGACTTTC. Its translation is CASSIMGQRFSGANVLTF.

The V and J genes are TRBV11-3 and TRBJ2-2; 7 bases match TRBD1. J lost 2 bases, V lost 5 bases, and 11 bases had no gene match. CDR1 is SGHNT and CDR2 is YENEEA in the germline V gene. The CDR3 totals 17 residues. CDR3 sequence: CASSGQGDSFNTGELFF. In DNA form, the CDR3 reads TGTGCCAGCAGCGGCCAGGGGGATTCCTTCAACACCGGGGAGCTGTTTTTT.

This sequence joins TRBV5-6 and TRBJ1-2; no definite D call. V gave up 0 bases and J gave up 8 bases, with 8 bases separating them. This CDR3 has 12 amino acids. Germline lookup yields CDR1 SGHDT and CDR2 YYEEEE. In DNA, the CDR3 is TGTGCCAGCAGCTTGGCCCTGGGAGGCTACACCTTC. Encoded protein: CASSLALGGYTF.

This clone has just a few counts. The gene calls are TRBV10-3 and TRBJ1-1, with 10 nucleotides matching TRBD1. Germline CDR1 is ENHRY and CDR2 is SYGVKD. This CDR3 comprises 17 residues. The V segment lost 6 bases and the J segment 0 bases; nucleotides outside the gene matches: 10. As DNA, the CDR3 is TGTGCCATCAGCCGACAGGGGGCCGGTGACATGAACACTGAAGCTTTCTTT. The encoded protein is CAISRQGAGDMNTEAFF.

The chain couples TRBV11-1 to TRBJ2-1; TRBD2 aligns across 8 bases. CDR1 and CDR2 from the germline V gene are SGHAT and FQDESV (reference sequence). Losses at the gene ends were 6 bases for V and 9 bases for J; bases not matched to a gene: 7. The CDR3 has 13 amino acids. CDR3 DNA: TGTGCCAGCAGACGGACTAGCCAGGGTGAGCAGTTCTTC. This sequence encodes CASRRTSQGEQFF.

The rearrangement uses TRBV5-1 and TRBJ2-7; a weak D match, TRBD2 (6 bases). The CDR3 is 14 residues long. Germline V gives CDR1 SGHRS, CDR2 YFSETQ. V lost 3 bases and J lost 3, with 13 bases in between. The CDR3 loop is CASSSPGLNYEQYF. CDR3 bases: TGCGCCAGCAGCTCTCCGGGACTGAACTACGAGCAGTACTTC.

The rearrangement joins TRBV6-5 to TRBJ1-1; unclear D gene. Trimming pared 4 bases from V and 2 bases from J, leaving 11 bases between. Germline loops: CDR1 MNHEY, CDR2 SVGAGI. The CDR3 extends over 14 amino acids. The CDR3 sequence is CASSSQLTNTEAFF. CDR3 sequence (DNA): TGTGCCAGCAGTTCCCAGTTGACAAACACTGAAGCTTTCTTT.

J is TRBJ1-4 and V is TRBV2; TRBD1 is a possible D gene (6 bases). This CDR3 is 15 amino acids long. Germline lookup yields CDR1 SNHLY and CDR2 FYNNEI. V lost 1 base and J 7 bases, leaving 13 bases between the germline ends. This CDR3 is CASSEERGAGEKLFF. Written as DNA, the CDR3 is TGTGCCAGCAGTGAAGAGCGGGGGGCCGGTGAAAAACTGTTTTTT.

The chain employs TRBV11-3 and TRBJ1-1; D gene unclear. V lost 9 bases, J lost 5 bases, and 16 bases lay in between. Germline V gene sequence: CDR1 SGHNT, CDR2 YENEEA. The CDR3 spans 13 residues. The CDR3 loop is CASQRIKRTEAFF. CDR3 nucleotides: TGTGCCAGTCAGAGAATAAAGCGAACTGAAGCTTTCTTT. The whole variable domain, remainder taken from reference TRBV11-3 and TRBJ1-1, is EAGVVQSPRYKIIEKKQPVAFWCNPISGHNTLYWYLQNLGQGPELLIRYENEEAVDDSQLPKDRFSAERLKGVDSTLKIQPAELGDSAVYLCASQRIKRTEAFFGQGTRLTVV.

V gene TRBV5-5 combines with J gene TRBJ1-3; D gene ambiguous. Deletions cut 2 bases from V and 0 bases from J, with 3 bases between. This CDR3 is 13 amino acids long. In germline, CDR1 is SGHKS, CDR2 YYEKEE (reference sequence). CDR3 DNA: TGTGCCAGCAGCTTTTTCTCTGGAAACACCATATATTTT. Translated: CASSFFSGNTIYF. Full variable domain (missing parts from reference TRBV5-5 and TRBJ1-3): DAGVTQSPTHLIKTRGQQVTLRCSPISGHKSVSWYQQVLGQGPQFIFQYYEKEERGRGNFPDRFSARQFPNYSSELNVNALLLGDSALYLCASSFFSGNTIYFGEGSWLTVV.

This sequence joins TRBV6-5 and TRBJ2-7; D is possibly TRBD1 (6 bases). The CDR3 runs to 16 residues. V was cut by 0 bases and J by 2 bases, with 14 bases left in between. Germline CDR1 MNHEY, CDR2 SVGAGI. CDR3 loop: CASSYSSQGLTYEQYF. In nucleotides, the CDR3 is TGTGCCAGCAGTTACTCGAGTCAGGGGTTAACCTACGAGCAGTACTTC.

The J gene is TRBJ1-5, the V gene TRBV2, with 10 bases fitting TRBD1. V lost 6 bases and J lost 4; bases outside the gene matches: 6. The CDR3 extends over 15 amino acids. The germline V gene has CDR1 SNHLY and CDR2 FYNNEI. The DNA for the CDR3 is TGTGCCAGCAGAACCGGGACAGGGGTAAATCAGCCCCAGCATTTT. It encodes CASRTGTGVNQPQHF. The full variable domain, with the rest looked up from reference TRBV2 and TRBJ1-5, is EPEVTQTPSHQVTQMGQEVILRCVPISNHLYFYWYRQILGQKVEFLVSFYNNEISEKSEIFDDQFSVERPDGSNFTLKIRSTKLEDSAMYFCASRTGTGVNQPQHFGDGTRLSIL.

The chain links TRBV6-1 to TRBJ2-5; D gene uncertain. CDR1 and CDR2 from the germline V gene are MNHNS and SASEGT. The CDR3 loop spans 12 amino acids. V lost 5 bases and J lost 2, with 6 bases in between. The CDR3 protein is CASSWGQETQYF. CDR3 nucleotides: TGTGCCAGCAGTTGGGGTCAAGAGACCCAGTACTTC.

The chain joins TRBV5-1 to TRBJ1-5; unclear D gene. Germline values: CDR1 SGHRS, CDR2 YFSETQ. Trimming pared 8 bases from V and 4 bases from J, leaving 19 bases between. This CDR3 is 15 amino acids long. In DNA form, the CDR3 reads TGCGCCAGTAGCCCGGGGAATCTCGGTAATCAGCCCCAGCATTTT. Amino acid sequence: CASSPGNLGNQPQHF.

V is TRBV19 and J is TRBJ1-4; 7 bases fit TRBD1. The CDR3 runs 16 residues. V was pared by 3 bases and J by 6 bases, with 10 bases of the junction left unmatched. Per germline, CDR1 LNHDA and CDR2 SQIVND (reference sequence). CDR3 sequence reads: CASSINGFTGDEKLFF. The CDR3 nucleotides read TGTGCCAGTAGTATTAACGGGTTTACAGGGGATGAAAAACTGTTTTTT.

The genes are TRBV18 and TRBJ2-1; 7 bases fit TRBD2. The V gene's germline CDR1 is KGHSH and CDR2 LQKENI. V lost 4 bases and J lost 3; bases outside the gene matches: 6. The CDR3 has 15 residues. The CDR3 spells CASSLQTSVYNEQFF. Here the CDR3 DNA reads TGTGCCAGCTCACTCCAAACTAGCGTCTACAATGAGCAGTTCTTC.

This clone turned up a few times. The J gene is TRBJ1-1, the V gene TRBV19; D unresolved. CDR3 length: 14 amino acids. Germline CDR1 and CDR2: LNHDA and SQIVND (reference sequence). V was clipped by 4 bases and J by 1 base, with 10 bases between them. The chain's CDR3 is CASSTSLSNTEAFF. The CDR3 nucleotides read TGTGCCAGTAGTACTTCCTTGTCGAACACTGAAGCTTTCTTT.

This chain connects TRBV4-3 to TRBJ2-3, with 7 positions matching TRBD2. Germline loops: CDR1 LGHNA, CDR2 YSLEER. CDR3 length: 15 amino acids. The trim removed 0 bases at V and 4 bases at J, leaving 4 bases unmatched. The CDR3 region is CASSQDGGRADTQYF. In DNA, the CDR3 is TGCGCCAGCAGCCAAGATGGGGGGAGGGCAGATACGCAGTATTTT.

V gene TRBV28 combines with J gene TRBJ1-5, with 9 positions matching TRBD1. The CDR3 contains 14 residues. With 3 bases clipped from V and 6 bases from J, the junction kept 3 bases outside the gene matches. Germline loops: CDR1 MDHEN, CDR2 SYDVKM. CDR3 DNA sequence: TGTGCCAGCAGTTTGGGGACAGGGAGTCAGCCCCAGCATTTT. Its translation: CASSLGTGSQPQHF.

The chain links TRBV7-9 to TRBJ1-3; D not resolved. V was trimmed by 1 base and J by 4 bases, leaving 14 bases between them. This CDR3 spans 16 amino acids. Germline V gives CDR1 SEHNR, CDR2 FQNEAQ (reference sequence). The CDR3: CASSLDGQNPGNTIYF. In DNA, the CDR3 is TGTGCCAGCAGCTTAGATGGTCAGAATCCAGGAAACACCATATATTTT.